This record looks at one TCR beta chain sequence and its context. This sample includes further DNA sequences coding for the same CDR3. The J segment lost 3 bases and the V segment lost 6 bases, leaving 0 bases of the junction unmatched. The CDR3 consists of 13 residues. In germline, CDR1 is MNHEY, CDR2 SVGAGI. This sample stems from a study of shared clonotypes between healthy human individuals. Data came from immunoSEQ multiplex PCR; TCRdb stores just in-frame clones and leaves some out. The sample consists of fewer than 2.5 million clones, 93% of them appearing once. Sequenced sample: naive CD4+ T cells from PBMCs. Subset here: CD45RA+ positively selected. The chain couples TRBV6-5 to TRBJ2-7, with 12 bases aligning to TRBD2. The sequence was obtained from a man aged 18 to 30 in good health. Some clones in this sample may be carry-over from other donors' samples. CDR3 nucleotide sequence: TGTGCCAGCAGGACTAGCGGGAGCTACGAGCAGTACTTC. This gives the protein CASRTSGSYEQYF.